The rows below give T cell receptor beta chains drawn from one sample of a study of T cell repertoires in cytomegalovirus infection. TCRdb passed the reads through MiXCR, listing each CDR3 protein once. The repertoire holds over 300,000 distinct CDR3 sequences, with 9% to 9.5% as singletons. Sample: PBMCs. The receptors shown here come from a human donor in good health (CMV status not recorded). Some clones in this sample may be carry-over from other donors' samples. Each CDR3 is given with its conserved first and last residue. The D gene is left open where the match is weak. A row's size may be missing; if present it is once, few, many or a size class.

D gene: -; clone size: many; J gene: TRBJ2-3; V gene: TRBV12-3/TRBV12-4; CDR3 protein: CASRPTSTDTQYF; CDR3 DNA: TGTGCCAGCAGGCCGACTAGCACAGATACGCAGTATTTT
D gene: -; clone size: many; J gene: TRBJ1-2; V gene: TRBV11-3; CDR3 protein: CASSLRLRNYGYTF; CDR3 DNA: TGTGCCAGCAGCCTCCGGCTGCGAAACTATGGCTACACCTTC
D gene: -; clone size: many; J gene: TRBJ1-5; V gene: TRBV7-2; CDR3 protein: CASSPNPPQHF; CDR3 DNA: TGTGCCAGCAGCCCCAATCCGCCCCAGCATTTT
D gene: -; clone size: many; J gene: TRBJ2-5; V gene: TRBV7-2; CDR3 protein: CASSLGRGFETQYF; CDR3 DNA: TGTGCCAGCAGCTTAGGGAGGGGATTCGAGACCCAGTACTTC
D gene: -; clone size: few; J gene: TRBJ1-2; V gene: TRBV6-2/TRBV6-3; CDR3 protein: CASSSASTGFYGYTF; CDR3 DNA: TGTGCCAGCAGTTCCGCTTCGACAGGCTTCTATGGCTACACCTTC
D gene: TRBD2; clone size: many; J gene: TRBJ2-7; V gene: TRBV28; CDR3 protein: CASRAVAGDGKYF; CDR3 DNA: TGTGCCAGCAGGGCCGTAGCGGGAGATGGAAAGTACTTC
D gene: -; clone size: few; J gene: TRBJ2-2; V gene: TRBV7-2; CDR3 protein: CASSPPAGELFF; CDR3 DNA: TGTGCCAGCAGCCCACCTGCCGGGGAGCTGTTTTTT
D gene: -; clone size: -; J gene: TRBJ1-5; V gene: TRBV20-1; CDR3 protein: CSTGRRGGGQPQHF; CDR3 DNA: TGCAGTACGGGTCGGCGGGGCGGAGGTCAGCCCCAGCATTTT
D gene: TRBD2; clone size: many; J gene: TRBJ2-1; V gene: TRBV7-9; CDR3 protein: CASSLSGRGDEQFF; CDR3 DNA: TGTGCCAGCAGCTTAAGCGGGAGGGGTGATGAGCAGTTCTTC
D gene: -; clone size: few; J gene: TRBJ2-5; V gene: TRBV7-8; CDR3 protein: CASTPSPGDEETQYF; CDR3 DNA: TGTGCCAGCACCCCCTCCCCCGGCGACGAAGAGACCCAGTACTTC
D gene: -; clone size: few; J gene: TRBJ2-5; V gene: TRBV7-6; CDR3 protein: CASSLDGSGQETQYF; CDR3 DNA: TGTGCCAGCAGCTTAGACGGGAGCGGCCAAGAGACCCAGTACTTC
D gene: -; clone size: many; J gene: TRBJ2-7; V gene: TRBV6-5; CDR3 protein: CASSYLQNYEQYF; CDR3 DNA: TGTGCCAGCAGTTACTTACAGAACTACGAGCAGTACTTC
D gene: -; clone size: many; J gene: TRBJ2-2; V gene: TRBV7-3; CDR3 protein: CASSRSPGQLNTGELFF; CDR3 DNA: TGTGCCAGCAGCAGATCGCCGGGACAACTAAACACCGGGGAGCTGTTTTTT
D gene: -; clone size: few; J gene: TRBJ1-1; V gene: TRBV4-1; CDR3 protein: CASSQESVKNTEAFF; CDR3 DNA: TGCGCCAGCAGCCAAGAAAGCGTGAAGAACACTGAAGCTTTCTTT
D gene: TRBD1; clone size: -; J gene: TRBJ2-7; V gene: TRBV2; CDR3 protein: CASSDGTGGYEQYF; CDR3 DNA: TGTGCCAGCAGTGATGGGACAGGCGGGTACGAGCAGTACTTC
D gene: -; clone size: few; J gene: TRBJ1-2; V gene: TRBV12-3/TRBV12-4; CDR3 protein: CASSPPYAPLDGENYGYTF; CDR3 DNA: TGTGCCAGCAGTCCTCCTTATGCCCCACTGGACGGTGAGAACTATGGCTACACCTTC
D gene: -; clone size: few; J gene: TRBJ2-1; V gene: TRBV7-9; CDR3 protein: CASSLGGLPYNEQFF; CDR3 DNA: TGTGCCAGCAGCTTAGGTGGACTACCATACAATGAGCAGTTCTTC
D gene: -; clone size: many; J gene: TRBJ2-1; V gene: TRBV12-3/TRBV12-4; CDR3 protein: CASKTINEQFF; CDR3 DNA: TGTGCCAGCAAGACTATCAATGAGCAGTTCTTC
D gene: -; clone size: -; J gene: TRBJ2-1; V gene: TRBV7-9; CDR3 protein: CASSSPDNEQFF; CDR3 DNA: TGTGCCAGCAGCTCGCCTGACAATGAGCAGTTCTTC
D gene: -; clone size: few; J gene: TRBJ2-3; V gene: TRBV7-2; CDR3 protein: CASSFRQRTDTQYF; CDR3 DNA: TGTGCCAGCAGCTTTAGACAGCGCACAGATACGCAGTATTTT
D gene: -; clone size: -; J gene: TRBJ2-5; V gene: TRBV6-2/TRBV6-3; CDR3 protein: CASSYSPEGETQYF; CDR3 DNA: TGTGCCAGCAGTTACTCGCCGGAGGGAGAGACCCAGTACTTC
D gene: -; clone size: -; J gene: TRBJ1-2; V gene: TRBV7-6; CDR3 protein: CASSGNPLLGYTF; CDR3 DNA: TGTGCCAGCAGCGGTAACCCGCTGCTGGGCTACACCTTC
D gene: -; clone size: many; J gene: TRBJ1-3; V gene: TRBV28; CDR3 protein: CASSFPGPVSGNTIYF; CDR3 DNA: TGTGCCAGCAGTTTTCCAGGGCCCGTCTCTGGAAACACCATATATTTT
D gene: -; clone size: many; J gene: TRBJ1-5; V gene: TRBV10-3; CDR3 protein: CAISESGGHGNQPQHF; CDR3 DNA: TGTGCCATCAGTGAGTCGGGGGGGCATGGCAATCAGCCCCAGCATTTT
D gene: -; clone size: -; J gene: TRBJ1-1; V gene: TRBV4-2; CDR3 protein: CASSQDLQGGTEAFF; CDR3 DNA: TGTGCCAGCAGCCAAGATCTACAGGGCGGCACTGAAGCTTTCTTT
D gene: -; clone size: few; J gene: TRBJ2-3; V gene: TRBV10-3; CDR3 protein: CAISEHGSGSTDTQYF; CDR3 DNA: TGTGCCATCAGTGAACACGGATCCGGGAGCACAGATACGCAGTATTTT
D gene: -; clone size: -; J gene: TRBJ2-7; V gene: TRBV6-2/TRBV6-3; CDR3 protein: CASSYITYEQYF; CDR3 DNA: TGTGCCAGCAGTTACATAACCTACGAGCAGTACTTC
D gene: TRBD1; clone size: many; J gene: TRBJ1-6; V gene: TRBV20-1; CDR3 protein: CSASRTGINSPLHF; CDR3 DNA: TGCAGTGCTTCCCGGACAGGGATCAATTCACCCCTCCACTTT